This T cell receptor (beta chain) was identified during a study of T cells after posttransplantation cyclophosphamide. Whole-study results and caveats: Donor-recipient repertoire similarity was low at 1-2 months, rising over year one. Blood and skin or GI T cell repertoires showed limited TRB overlap. TRB clonality was highly associated with recipient CMV seropositivity and reactivation.

Sequencing used immunoSEQ multiplex PCR; TCRdb keeps in-frame clones, though not all of them. This table has 9,500 to 10,000 clones, roughly 90% appearing once. Controls had myeloablative marrow grafts with methotrexate and calcineurin inhibitor, sampled at 1 year. Note on this clone: The antigen remains undetermined.

Germline loops: CDR1 MRHNA, CDR2 SNTAGT. The length of the CDR3 is 14 residues. The junction had 6 bases not matched to a gene; V was cut back by 6 bases and J by 4 bases. The V call is TRBV6-4, the J call TRBJ1-2, with 9 bases fitting TRBD1. The receptor was isolated from a male patient aged 25-45 years who received an allogeneic stem cell transplant from an unrelated donor, was CMV-positive, and had no GVHD. The T cells may come from the graft donor. Sequencing was performed on PBMCs, taken after an allogeneic stem cell transplant with a calcineurin inhibitor and methotrexate. CDR3 nucleotides: TGTGCCAGCAGCACCGGGACAGGGACCTATGGCTACACCTTC. Its translation: CASSTGTGTYGYTF.